Sequencing of this TCR beta chain was carried out in a study of cytomegalovirus exposure and HLA in healthy donors. On the study more broadly: Researchers previously reported finding about 110 million unique TCR beta sequences from 170 million or so T cells. The study's early data release held 80 million to 95 million unique TCRs from HLA-typed donors.

The PCR employed 60 Vbeta primers together with 13 Jbeta primers. Only in-frame clones appear in the TCRdb table, and some are missing; sequencing was by immunoSEQ multiplex PCR. The sample has some 220,000 clones, 70% to 85% seen once; the top ten hold approximately 0.62%. Study results and limitations: Overall, roughly 170 TCR beta chains were annotated as cytomegalovirus-associated. The authors assumed roughly uniform sequencing depth across donors for presence/absence analyses.

On this clone: Its antigen remains unidentified.

CDR3 length equals 12 residues. Germline assignment: CDR1 SGHNT and CDR2 YYREEE (reference sequence). With 0 bases removed from V and 5 bases from J, the gap between germline ends came to 6 bases. Source material: PBMCs. The V gene is TRBV5-4, the J gene TRBJ2-7; D gene uncertain. The sequence came from a woman aged 40 to 50 in good health and CMV-seronegative. In DNA form, the CDR3 reads TGTGCCAGCAGCTTGGTTGGCCACGAGCAGTACTTC. Translated, it gives CASSLVGHEQYF. The whole variable domain, filled in from reference TRBV5-4 and TRBJ2-7, reads ETGVTQSPTHLIKTRGQQVTLRCSSQSGHNTVSWYQQALGQGPQFIFQYYREEENGRGNFPPRFSGLQFPNYSSELNVNALELDDSALYLCASSLVGHEQYFGPGTRLTVT.